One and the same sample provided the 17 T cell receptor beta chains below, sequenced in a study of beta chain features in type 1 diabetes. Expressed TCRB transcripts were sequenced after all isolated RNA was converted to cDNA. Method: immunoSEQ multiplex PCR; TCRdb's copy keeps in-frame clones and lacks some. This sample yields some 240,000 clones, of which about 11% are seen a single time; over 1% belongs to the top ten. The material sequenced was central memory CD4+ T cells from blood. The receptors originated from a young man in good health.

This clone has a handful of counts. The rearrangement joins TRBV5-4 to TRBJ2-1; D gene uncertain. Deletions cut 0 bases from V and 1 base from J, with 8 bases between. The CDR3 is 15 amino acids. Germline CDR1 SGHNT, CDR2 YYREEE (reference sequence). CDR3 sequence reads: CASSLVSPSYNEQFF. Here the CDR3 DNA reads TGTGCCAGCAGCTTGGTCTCACCTTCCTACAATGAGCAGTTCTTC.

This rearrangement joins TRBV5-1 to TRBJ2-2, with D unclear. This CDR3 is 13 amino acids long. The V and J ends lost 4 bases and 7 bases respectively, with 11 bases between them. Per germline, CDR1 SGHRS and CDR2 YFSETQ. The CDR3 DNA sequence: TGCGCCAGCAGCCCTACCTTGGGCGGGGAGCTGTTTTTT. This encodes CASSPTLGGELFF.

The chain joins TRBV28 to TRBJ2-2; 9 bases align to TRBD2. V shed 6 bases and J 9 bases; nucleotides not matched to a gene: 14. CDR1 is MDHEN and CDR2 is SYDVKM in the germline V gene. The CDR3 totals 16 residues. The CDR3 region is CASRNTGTSSHRELFF. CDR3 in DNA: TGTGCCAGCAGAAATACCGGGACTAGCAGCCACCGGGAGCTGTTTTTT.

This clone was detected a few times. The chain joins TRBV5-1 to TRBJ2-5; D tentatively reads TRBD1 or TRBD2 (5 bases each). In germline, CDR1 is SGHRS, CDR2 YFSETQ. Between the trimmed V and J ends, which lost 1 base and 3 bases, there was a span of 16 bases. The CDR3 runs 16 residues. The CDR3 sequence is CASSLRPGWDEETQYF. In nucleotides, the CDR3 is TGCGCCAGCAGCTTGCGTCCAGGGTGGGACGAAGAGACCCAGTACTTC.

DNA of the CDR3: TGTGCCTGGAGTACGAACCAGGGTCGGAATCAGCCCCAGCATTTT. Translation gives CAWSTNQGRNQPQHF. The V call is TRBV30, the J call TRBJ1-5, with D possibly matching TRBD1 (5 bases). Trimming left V 2 bases short and J 4 bases short, with 15 bases between. Germline loops: CDR1 GTSNPN, CDR2 SVGIG (reference sequence). This CDR3 contains 15 residues.

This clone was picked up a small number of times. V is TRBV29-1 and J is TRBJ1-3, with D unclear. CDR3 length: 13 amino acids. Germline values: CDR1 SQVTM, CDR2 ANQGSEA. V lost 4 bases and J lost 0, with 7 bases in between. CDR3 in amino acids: CSVGPHSGNTIYF. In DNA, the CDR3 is TGCAGCGTTGGGCCTCACTCTGGAAACACCATATATTTT.

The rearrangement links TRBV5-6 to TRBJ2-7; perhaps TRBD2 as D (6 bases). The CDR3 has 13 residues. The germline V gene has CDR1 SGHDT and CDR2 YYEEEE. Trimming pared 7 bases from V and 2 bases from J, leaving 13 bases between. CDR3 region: CASSGTFAYEQYF. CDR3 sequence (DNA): TGTGCCAGCTCCGGGACTTTCGCCTACGAGCAGTACTTC.

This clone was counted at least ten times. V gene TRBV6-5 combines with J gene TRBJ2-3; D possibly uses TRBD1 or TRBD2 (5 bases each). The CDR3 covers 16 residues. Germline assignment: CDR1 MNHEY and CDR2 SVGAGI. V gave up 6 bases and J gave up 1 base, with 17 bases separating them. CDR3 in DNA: TGTGCCAGCAGCTACGACAGCGGACGCGGCACAGATACGCAGTATTTT. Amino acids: CASSYDSGRGTDTQYF.

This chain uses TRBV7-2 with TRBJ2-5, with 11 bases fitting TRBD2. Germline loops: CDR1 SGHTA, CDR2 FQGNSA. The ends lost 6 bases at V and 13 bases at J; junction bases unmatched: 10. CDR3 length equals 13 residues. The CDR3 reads CASRTGTSGVAYF. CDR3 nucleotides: TGTGCCAGCAGAACCGGGACTAGCGGAGTAGCGTACTTC.

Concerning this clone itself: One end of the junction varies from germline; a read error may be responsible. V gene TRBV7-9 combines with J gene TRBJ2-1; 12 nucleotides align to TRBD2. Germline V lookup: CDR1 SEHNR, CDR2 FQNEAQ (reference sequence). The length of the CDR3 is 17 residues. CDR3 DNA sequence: TGCGCCAGCAGCCAAGGTTCTAGCGGGAGGGCCTACAATGAGCAGTTCTTC. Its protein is CASSQGSSGRAYNEQFF.

CDR3 loop: CASGIPQGQGGELFF. DNA for the CDR3: TGTGCCAGCGGAATACCACAGGGCCAGGGCGGGGAGCTGTTTTTT. The gene calls are TRBV2 and TRBJ2-2, with D perhaps TRBD1 (6 bases). The V end was cut by 8 bases, the J end by 7 bases, with 20 bases between. The germline CDR1 and CDR2 sequences are SNHLY and FYNNEI. The length of the CDR3 is 15 residues.

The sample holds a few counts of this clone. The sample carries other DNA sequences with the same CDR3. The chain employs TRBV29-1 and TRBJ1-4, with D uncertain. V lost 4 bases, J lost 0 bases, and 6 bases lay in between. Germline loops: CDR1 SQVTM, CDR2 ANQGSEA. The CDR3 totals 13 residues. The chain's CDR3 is CSVGGATNEKLFF. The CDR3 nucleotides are TGCAGCGTTGGGGGAGCAACTAATGAAAAACTGTTTTTT.

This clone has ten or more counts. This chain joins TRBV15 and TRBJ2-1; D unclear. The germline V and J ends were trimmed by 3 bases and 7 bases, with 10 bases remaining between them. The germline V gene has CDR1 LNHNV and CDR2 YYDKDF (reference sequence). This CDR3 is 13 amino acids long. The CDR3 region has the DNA TGTGCCACCAGCAGGGCACCGAGGAATGAGCAGTTCTTC. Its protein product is CATSRAPRNEQFF.

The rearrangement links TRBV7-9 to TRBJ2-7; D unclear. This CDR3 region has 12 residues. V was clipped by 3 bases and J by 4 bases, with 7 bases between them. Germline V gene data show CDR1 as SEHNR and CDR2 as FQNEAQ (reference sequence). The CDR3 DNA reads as TGTGCCAGCAGCTTGGCAATGTACGAGCAGTACTTC. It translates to CASSLAMYEQYF.

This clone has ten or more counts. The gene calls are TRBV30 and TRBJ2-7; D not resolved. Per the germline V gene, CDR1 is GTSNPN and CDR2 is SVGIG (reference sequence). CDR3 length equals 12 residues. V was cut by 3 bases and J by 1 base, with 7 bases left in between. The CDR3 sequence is CAWRGRSYEQYF. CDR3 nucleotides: TGTGCCTGGAGGGGAAGGTCCTACGAGCAGTACTTC.

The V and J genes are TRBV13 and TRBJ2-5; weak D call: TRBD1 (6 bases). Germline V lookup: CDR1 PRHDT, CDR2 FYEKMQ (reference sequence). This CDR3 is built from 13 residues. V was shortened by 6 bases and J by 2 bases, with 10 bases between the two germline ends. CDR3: CASRFDRQETQYF. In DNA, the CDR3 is TGTGCCAGCAGATTCGACAGGCAAGAGACCCAGTACTTC.

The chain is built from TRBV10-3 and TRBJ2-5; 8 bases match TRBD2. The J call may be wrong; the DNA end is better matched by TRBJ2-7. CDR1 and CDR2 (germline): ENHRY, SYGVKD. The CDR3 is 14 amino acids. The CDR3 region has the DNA TGTGCCATCAGTGTCCAGACTAGCGACTACGAGCAGTACTTC. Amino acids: CAISVQTSDYEQYF.